This T cell receptor (beta chain) was profiled in a study of CD8 T cells in ankylosing spondylitis. As concerns this clonotype: Its ends do not fully match the called genes, so a read error is possible.

This CDR3 comprises 15 residues. Germline values: CDR1 SSHAT, CDR2 FNYEAQ (reference sequence). TCRdb re-analysed the 5' RACE reads in MiXCR, keeping a single row per CDR3 protein. The top ten hold under 25% of the sample, which has hundreds of thousands of distinct CDR3 sequences, about 10% seen once. This clonotype was sampled from a male donor with ankylosing spondylitis or in good health (not recorded which). What was sequenced was blood, either unsorted or a sorted T cell fraction (not recorded which). The chain uses TRBV7-7 and TRBJ1-4; D call uncertain. The CDR3 coding sequence is TGTGCTAGCAGCCGATTCCGGGCCGCAAATGAAAAACTGTTTTTT. It yields the protein CASSRFRAANEKLFF.